The entry below gives a single TCR beta chain sequence along with its context. The data were obtained in a study of T-cell reconstitution after alpha-beta-depleted transplantation in children. As it was prepared, the TCRbeta library received unique molecular identifiers. TCRdb recomputed calls from the PCR reads with MiXCR, one row per CDR3 protein. The table includes about 540,000 distinct CDR3 sequences, around 18% detected once. V lost 7 bases and J 5 bases, leaving 20 bases between the germline ends. Germline-derived CDR1 and CDR2 are MNHNS and SASEGT. The CDR3 covers 15 residues. Sequencing used PBMCs from the stem cell graft donor, obtained from the stem cell graft. This receptor was identified in a human donor who donated a stem cell graft to a child with acute lymphoblastic leukemia. The chain couples TRBV6-1 to TRBJ1-1; D possibly corresponds to TRBD1 (6 bases). DNA for the CDR3: TGTGCCAGCAAGGCCCAGGGGCAATCGTTTACTGAAGCTTTCTTT. This translates into CASKAQGQSFTEAFF.